The entry below gives a single T cell receptor (beta chain) sequence along with its context. Antigen unknown. This record comes from a study of shared clonotypes between healthy human individuals. Study-wide background: CD4 naive and CD4 memory each took three plates per donor, while CD8 naive took two and CD8 memory one. Study-level points and caveats: Rarefaction demonstrated incomplete sorted-subset sequencing despite large depth. Generally, naive subsets (rather than memory subsets) showed larger estimated richness.

For each subset, genomic DNA was distributed in equal portions over several immunoSEQ plates. Sequenced by immunoSEQ multiplex PCR; TCRdb stores in-frame clones only, minus some. Counted here are around 2.1 million clones, about 93% occurring once; the ten biggest clones make up approximately 1.7%. The CDR3 has 15 amino acids. CDR1 and CDR2 from the germline V gene are MNHNY and SVGAGI (reference sequence). After removal of 7 bases from V and 3 bases from J, the junction contained 8 bases not matched to a gene. Cells designated naive CD8 were CD45RO-negative and were positively selected for CCR7, with terminally differentiated effector memory CD45RA+ cells excluded.

The sequenced sample was naive CD8+ T cells from PBMCs. This chain links TRBV6-6 with TRBJ2-2; TRBD2 matches 7 bases. The sequence derives from a man aged 18 to 29 in good health. Some clones in this sample may be carry-over from other donors' samples. The CDR3 region is CASTAAAGDTGELFF. In nucleotides, the CDR3 is TGTGCCAGCACTGCTGCCGCGGGGGACACCGGGGAGCTGTTTTTT.